This TCR beta chain was documented in a study of CD8 T cells in Susac syndrome. Roughly 0.45 to 1 ug RNA was reverse transcribed with random hexamers. TCR beta CDR3 was amplified by immunoSEQ multiplex PCR. This amplification extended across 54 Vbeta and 13 Jbeta segments. TCRdb reprocessed the immunoSEQ multiplex PCR reads via MiXCR and lists one record per CDR3 protein. The sample gives over 200,000 distinct CDR3 sequences, 95% of which show up once; approximately 0.082% is in the top ten. CDR3 length: 16 amino acids. The germline V gene has CDR1 MNHEY and CDR2 SMNVEV (reference sequence). The trim removed 5 bases at V and 3 bases at J, leaving 9 bases unmatched.

The chain recombines TRBV27 with TRBJ1-5, with 8 bases aligning to TRBD1. The clonotype was recovered from a human donor with multiple sclerosis. The specimen sequenced was CD4+ T cells from PBMCs. CDR3 nucleotides: TGTGCCAGCAGTCAAAAGACAGGGGCCCTCAATCAGCCCCAGCATTTT. Protein product: CASSQKTGALNQPQHF.